This T cell receptor beta chain was recovered during a study of PD-1 blockade in classical Hodgkin lymphoma (dated by TCRdb to about 2020). As for the study more broadly: Nivolumab dosing was 3 mg/kg intravenously every 2 weeks, continuing until either disease progression or unacceptable toxicity. The study used CyTOF and TCR beta sequencing to define a peripheral blood immune signature of response to PD-1 blockade in classical Hodgkin lymphoma.

The intended sense of this specimen's time point label: cycle 1 day 1 (C1D1), immediately before nivolumab initiation. All trial patients had relapsed after autologous stem cell transplantation, with cohorts A, B and C differing in prior brentuximab vedotin exposure. A total of fewer than 70 patients with relapsed/refractory classical Hodgkin lymphoma made up the trial cohort, and each patient's best overall response was complete response, partial response or progressive disease. In the multi-cohort phase II CheckMate 205 trial, trial patients received single-agent nivolumab. An independent review committee assessed best overall response using the 2007 International Working Group response criteria. PBMCs from the trial were collected at three points: immediately before nivolumab initiation (C1D1), and during therapy at cycle 2 day 1 and cycle 4 day 1. After peripheral blood was drawn into 8 mL Vacutainer Cell Preparation Tubes, PBMCs were isolated by centrifugation and then cryopreserved.

The Qiagen DNeasy kit was used to extract genomic DNA both from unsorted PBMCs and from the negatively selected CD4+ and CD8+ fractions. TCR beta CDR3 regions were subjected to amplification by immunoSEQ multiplex PCR with primers that anneal to V and J segments. Amplification bias was minimized using a synthetic immune receptor repertoire, and residual bias was removed computationally after sequencing. From the authors' description of their analysis: Repertoire diversity was quantified as the Shannon entropy index using custom Python scripts. Unsorted, CD4+ and CD8+ repertoires were analyzed separately, except in combined analyses where CD4+ and CD8+ sequences were merged in silico. Clonal expansion was defined as a frequency increase of at least 2-fold after treatment compared with C1D1, and clones undetected at baseline were assigned a pseudocount of 0.5. Clones with 0 or 1 copy at C1D1 were classified as singleton clones, and clones with 2 or more copies were classified as non-singleton clones. By matching protein sequences in sorted samples from the same patient, clones expanded in unsorted samples were annotated as CD4+, CD8+ or unknown. Wilcoxon tests on paired samples were used to test changes in diversity from C1D1 to C4D1. Entries here come from immuneACCESS through TCRdb and include only in-frame sequences with V and J called. Some clones fail to appear in such tables; in the studies checked, an unresolved V gene covers under half of the shortfall, and the cause of the remainder is unknown. The V and J calls and clone size were taken over from that table, and D and trimming were inferred from the DNA. In all, the sample holds over 80,000 clones, and 92% of those were seen once. The ten biggest clones cover less than 3% of the sample.

As encoded in the germline V gene (reference sequence), CDR1 is LNHDA while CDR2 is SQIVND. The CDR3, cysteine through phenylalanine, is 14 amino acids long. Only the CDR3 region is kept as DNA, spanning 42 bases read in frame from base 1. Cut back by 6 bases and 0 bases, the V and J ends lie 10 bases apart. Concerning this clone itself: Its recognized antigen is unknown. Per-nucleotide qualities are absent, and no much larger clonotype sits a single base away.

Overall study outcomes, separate from this receptor: Lower diversity was seen in patients whose nivolumab began less than 1 year after ASCT, and these patients were left out of later analyses so that immune reconstitution would not confound the results. Newly diagnosed patients were reported to have lower baseline TCR diversity than healthy donors, and relapsed/refractory patients were reported to have lower baseline TCR diversity still. Trial patients achieving complete response had baseline diversity similar to newly diagnosed patients, whereas partial responders and progressors had significantly lower diversity. CD4+ but not CD8+ TCR diversity rose significantly by C4D1 (p=0.0027 vs p=0.16), most apparent in complete responders (p=0.02). Only a single clinical trial cohort was studied, and what caused the repertoire differences, possibly disease activity or prior therapy, remained undefined.

The receptor chain draws on TRBV19 and TRBJ2-3, with the D segment identity uncertain. This receptor was taken from a human donor with classical Hodgkin lymphoma. This specimen was peripheral blood mononuclear cells (PBMCs), taken at baseline. The CDR3 loop reads CASSPRRSTDTQYF. At the DNA level, the sequence is TGTGCCAGTAGCCCTCGGCGGAGCACAGATACGCAGTATTTT.